The entry that follows covers one TCR beta chain sequence. The antigen remains undetermined. The sample is drawn from a study of beta chain features in type 1 diabetes. Study-level information: Summed over all samples, the examined sorted cells came to 85 million to 130 million.

Regarding the study as a whole: Shortening of TCRB CDR3s, moderate but significant, appeared in all four CD4+ subsets of Type 1 diabetes patients.

Reverse transcription of all isolated RNA meant that expressed TCRB transcripts were sequenced. Here immunoSEQ multiplex PCR was the method, and the copy in TCRdb shows in-frame clones only, minus some. The table lists about 370,000 clones, 8.5% to 10% of them singletons. Over 95% purity was reached by all sorted populations. Germline V gene data show CDR1 as SQVTM and CDR2 as ANQGSEA. This CDR3 is 16 amino acids long. J lost 5 bases, V lost 5 bases, and 16 bases had no gene match. The V gene is TRBV29-1, the J gene TRBJ2-7; 9 bases fit TRBD1. The clonotype was recovered from a man in his thirties or forties with type 1 diabetes. Sequenced material: central memory CD4+ T cells from blood. The CDR3 DNA reads TGCAGCGTTCAATCGGGTACCGGGACAGGGTCCCACGAGCAGTACTTC. It is translated as CSVQSGTGTGSHEQYF.